Given below is one T cell receptor beta chain in context. Sequencing templates came from extracted RNA that was reverse transcribed into cDNA. The table came from immunoSEQ multiplex PCR; TCRdb's copy has only in-frame clones and leaves some out. This table has roughly 250,000 clones, approximately 61% appearing once. The sample originates from a study of CD8+ T cells in alopecia areata. The CDR3 consists of 12 residues. The V and J ends lost 3 bases and 5 bases respectively, with 8 bases between them. CDR1 and CDR2 from the germline V gene are SQVTM and ANQGSEA. The TCR was taken from a human donor with alopecia areata. Sample: CD4+ T cells sorted from blood, taken at week 0. The rearrangement joins TRBV29-1 to TRBJ2-1; D gene unclear. The CDR3 DNA reads as TGCAGCGTTGATGACAACCACAATGAGCAGTTCTTC. It translates to CSVDDNHNEQFF.